This TCR beta chain is from a study of shared clonotypes between healthy human individuals. Study outcomes and limitations: Apart from blood, nothing was sampled; tissue repertoires likely differ.

As for this clone: Its target is not known.

Trimming pared 5 bases from V and 1 base from J, leaving 14 bases between. This CDR3 comprises 16 residues. Germline values: CDR1 SEHNR, CDR2 FQNEAQ (reference sequence). The assay was immunoSEQ multiplex PCR, and TCRdb's table has in-frame clones only and misses some. The sample consists of millions of clones, under 95% of them appearing once. CD8 cells regarded as naive lacked CD45RO, were positively chosen for CCR7, and omitted terminally differentiated effector memory CD45RA+ cells. Sequencing input: naive CD8+ T cells from PBMCs. The rearrangement links TRBV7-9 to TRBJ2-2; D is possibly TRBD2 (5 bases). The origin of this receptor is a man aged 18 to 29 in good health. Some clones in this sample may be carry-over from other donors' samples. CDR3 in amino acids: CASSLLGEKNTGELFF. The CDR3 nucleotides are TGTGCCAGCAGCCTACTTGGGGAGAAGAACACCGGGGAGCTGTTTTTT.